The rows below give T cell receptor beta chains drawn from one sample of a study of shared clonotypes between healthy human individuals. Sequencing was performed with immunoSEQ multiplex PCR; in TCRdb, only in-frame clones are kept and a portion is missing. Among approximately 340,000 clones listed, less than 75% were seen once. Input material: memory CD4+ T cells sorted from blood. Receptor source: a man under 40 in good health. The CDR3 runs from the conserved cysteine through the conserved F or W. Each record gives: V gene, J gene, D gene, clone size, CDR3 protein, CDR3 DNA. D genes are given only for firm matches. Clone size is shown for a subset of rows, as once, few, many or a class of expanded clone.

TRBV4-3	TRBJ2-3	NA	NA	CASSQGKPSRGDTQYF	TGCGCCAGCAGCCAAGGCAAGCCTAGCCGGGGAGATACGCAGTATTTT
TRBV5-6	TRBJ2-1	NA	NA	CASSLGAPGLSYNEQFF	TGTGCCAGCAGCTTGGGTGCTCCGGGCCTCTCCTACAATGAGCAGTTCTTC
TRBV9	TRBJ2-3	TRBD2	NA	CASSVDRTSWGSTDTQYF	TGTGCCAGCAGCGTAGATCGGACTAGTTGGGGATCCACAGATACGCAGTATTTT
TRBV18	TRBJ2-1	TRBD2	NA	CASSPVGSSGQFF	TGTGCCAGCTCACCGGTAGGCTCTAGCGGGCAGTTCTTC
TRBV6-1	TRBJ2-7	TRBD1	once	CASSEVGTESSYEQYF	TGTGCCAGCAGTGAAGTTGGGACAGAGTCCTCCTACGAGCAGTACTTC
TRBV18	TRBJ2-5	NA	NA	CASSFGEQETQYF	TGTGCCAGCTCCTTCGGGGAACAAGAGACCCAGTACTTC
TRBV5-4	TRBJ2-7	NA	NA	CASSQTSYEQYF	TGTGCCAGCAGCCAGACCTCCTACGAGCAGTACTTC
TRBV29-1	TRBJ2-5	NA	NA	CSAAWGQETQYF	TGCAGCGCCGCTTGGGGGCAAGAGACCCAGTACTTC
TRBV5-1	TRBJ2-1	TRBD2	NA	CASSQILARTSGLNEQFF	TGCGCCAGCAGCCAAATACTCGCCCGGACTAGCGGCTTAAATGAGCAGTTCTTC
TRBV7-2	TRBJ2-1	NA	NA	CASTGGEKIYNEQFF	TGTGCCAGCACCGGAGGGGAGAAAATATACAATGAGCAGTTCTTC
TRBV2	TRBJ2-7	NA	NA	CASGGWRAGGEQYF	TGTGCCAGTGGAGGGTGGCGGGCCGGAGGCGAGCAGTACTTC
TRBV29-1	TRBJ2-3	NA	NA	CSVETNSGPDTQYF	TGCAGCGTTGAGACAAATTCCGGGCCAGATACGCAGTATTTT
TRBV5-1	TRBJ2-3	TRBD1	NA	CASSLRGTGTDTQYF	TGCGCCAGCAGCTTGCGGGGGACAGGTACAGATACGCAGTATTTT
TRBV6-1	TRBJ2-1	NA	NA	CASGGHGGEQFF	TGTGCCAGCGGGGGACATGGCGGTGAGCAGTTCTTC
TRBV18	TRBJ2-7	TRBD2	NA	CASSPPTGGTSYEQYF	TGTGCCAGCTCACCACCCACGGGAGGAACGTCCTACGAGCAGTACTTC
TRBV5-1	TRBJ2-7	TRBD1	NA	CASSTWTGDEQYF	TGCGCCAGCAGCACCTGGACAGGGGACGAGCAGTACTTC